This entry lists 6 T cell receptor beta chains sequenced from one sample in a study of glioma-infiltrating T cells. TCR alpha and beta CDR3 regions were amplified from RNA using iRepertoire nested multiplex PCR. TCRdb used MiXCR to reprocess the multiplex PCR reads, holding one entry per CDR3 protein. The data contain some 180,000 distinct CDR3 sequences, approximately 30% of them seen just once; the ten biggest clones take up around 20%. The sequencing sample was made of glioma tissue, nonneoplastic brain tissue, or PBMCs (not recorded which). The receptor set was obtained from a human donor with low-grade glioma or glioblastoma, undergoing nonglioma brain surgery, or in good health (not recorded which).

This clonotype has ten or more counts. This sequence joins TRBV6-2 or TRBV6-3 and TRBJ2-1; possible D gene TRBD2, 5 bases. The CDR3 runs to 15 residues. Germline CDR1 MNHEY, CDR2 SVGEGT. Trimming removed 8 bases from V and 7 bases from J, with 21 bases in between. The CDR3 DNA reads TGTGCCAGCGCCTTTAGGGCTAGAGGGCGGAATGAGCAGTTCTTC. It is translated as CASAFRARGRNEQFF.

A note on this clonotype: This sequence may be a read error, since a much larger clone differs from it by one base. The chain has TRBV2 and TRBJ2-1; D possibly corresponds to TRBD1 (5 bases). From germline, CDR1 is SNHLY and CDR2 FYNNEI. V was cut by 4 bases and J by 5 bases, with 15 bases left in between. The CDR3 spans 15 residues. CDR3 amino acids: CASSGRGTYNNEQFF. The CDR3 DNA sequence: TGTGCCAGCAGTGGAAGGGGAACCTATAACAATGAGCAGTTCTTC. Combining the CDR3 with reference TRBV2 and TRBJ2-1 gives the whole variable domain EPEVTQTPSHQVTQMGQEVILRCVPISNHLYFYWYRQILGQKVEFLVSFYNNEISEKSEIFDDQFSVERPDGSNFTLKIRSTKLEDSAMYFCASSGRGTYNNEQFFGPGTRLTVL.

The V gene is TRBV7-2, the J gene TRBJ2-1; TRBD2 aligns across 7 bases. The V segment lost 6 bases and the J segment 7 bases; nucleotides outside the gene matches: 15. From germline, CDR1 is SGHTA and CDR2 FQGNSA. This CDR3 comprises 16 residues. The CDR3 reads CASSSSGINPWNEQFF. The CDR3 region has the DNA TGTGCCAGCAGTTCCAGCGGGATCAACCCCTGGAATGAGCAGTTCTTC.

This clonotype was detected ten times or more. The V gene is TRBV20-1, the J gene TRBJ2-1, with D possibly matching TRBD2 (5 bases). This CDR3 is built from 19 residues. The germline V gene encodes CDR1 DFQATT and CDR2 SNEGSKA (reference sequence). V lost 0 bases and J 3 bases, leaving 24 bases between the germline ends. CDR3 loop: CSARDLRLAPSQIYNEQFF. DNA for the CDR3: TGCAGTGCTAGAGATCTGCGGCTAGCCCCCTCCCAAATCTACAATGAGCAGTTCTTC.

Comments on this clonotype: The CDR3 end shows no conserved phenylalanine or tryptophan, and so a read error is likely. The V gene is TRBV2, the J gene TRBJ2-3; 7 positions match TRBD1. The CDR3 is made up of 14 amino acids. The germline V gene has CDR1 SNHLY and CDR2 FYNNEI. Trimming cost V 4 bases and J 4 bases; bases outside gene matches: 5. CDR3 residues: CASSGQGVADTQYL. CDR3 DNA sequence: TGTGCCAGCAGTGGGCAGGGGGTCGCAGATACGCAGTATCTT.

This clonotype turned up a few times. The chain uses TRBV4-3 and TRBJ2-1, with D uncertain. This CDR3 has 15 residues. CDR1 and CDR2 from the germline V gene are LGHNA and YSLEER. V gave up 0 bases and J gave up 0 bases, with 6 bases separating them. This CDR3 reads CASSQEEASYNEQFF. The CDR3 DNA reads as TGCGCCAGCAGCCAAGAAGAAGCCTCCTACAATGAGCAGTTCTTC.